These 10 T cell receptor beta chains were all obtained from the same sample, sequenced in a study of blood T cell repertoires in COVID-19. Using immunoSEQ multiplex PCR, the repertoire was profiled, and TCRdb retains in-frame clones only, with some absent. The sample carries fewer than 400,000 clones, 89% recorded once. Material: peripheral blood. These TCRs come from a woman aged 30 to 39 with COVID-19, enrolled during active disease.

This sequence joins TRBV14 and TRBJ1-1; D not certain. This CDR3 comprises 15 residues. CDR1 is SGHDN, CDR2 FVKESK, per germline. V lost 4 bases, J lost 4 bases, and 16 bases lay in between. CDR3 residues: CASSPQRGSLTEAFF. The CDR3 bases are TGTGCCAGCAGCCCCCAGCGAGGTTCACTCACTGAAGCTTTCTTT.

V gene TRBV19 combines with J gene TRBJ2-3, with D unclear. CDR3 length equals 13 residues. The germline V and J ends were trimmed by 4 bases and 5 bases, with 10 bases remaining between them. The germline CDR1 and CDR2 sequences are LNHDA and SQIVND (reference sequence). The CDR3 sequence: CASSTNSLDTQYF. In DNA form, the CDR3 reads TGTGCCAGTAGTACCAATTCACTAGATACGCAGTATTTT. Together with reference TRBV19 and TRBJ2-3, the CDR3 gives the full variable domain: DGGITQSPKYLFRKEGQNVTLSCEQNLNHDAMYWYRQDPGQGLRLIYYSQIVNDFQKGDIAEGYSVSREKKESFPLTVTSAQKNPTAFYLCASSTNSLDTQYFGPGTRLTVL.

The chain combines TRBV18 with TRBJ1-2, with D maybe TRBD1 (6 bases). Germline lookup yields CDR1 KGHSH and CDR2 LQKENI. Trimming pared 3 bases from V and 9 bases from J, leaving 11 bases between. This CDR3 has 12 residues. The CDR3 protein is CASSPNRESYTF. As DNA, the CDR3 is TGTGCCAGCTCACCGAACAGGGAAAGCTACACCTTC.

A single count supports this clone. The V call is TRBV11-2, the J call TRBJ2-1; no firm D call. CDR1 is SGHAT and CDR2 is FQNNGV in the germline V gene. The V and J ends lost 1 base and 7 bases respectively, with 2 bases between them. The CDR3 length is 11 residues. CDR3 coding DNA: TGTGCCAGCAGCTTAGCGAATGAGCAGTTCTTC. Protein: CASSLANEQFF.

This CDR3 reads CASSQGQGFSGANVLTF. The CDR3 nucleotides read TGTGCCAGCAGCCAGGGACAGGGCTTTTCTGGGGCCAACGTCCTGACTTTC. This sequence joins TRBV4-2 and TRBJ2-6; 9 bases are shared with TRBD1. J was trimmed by 1 base and V by 3 bases; bases with no gene match: 4. Germline loops: CDR1 LGHNA, CDR2 YNFKEQ. This CDR3 contains 17 residues.

The chain links TRBV5-5 to TRBJ1-2; D may be TRBD1 (5 bases). The germline gives CDR1 SGHKS, CDR2 YYEKEE (reference sequence). The CDR3 covers 14 residues. V lost 0 bases, J lost 2 bases, and 8 bases lay in between. The CDR3 sequence: CASSLAGGNYGYTF. DNA for the CDR3: TGTGCCAGCAGCTTGGCCGGGGGAAACTATGGCTACACCTTC.

The V gene is TRBV6-1, the J gene TRBJ1-1; D not certain. With 3 bases removed from V and 0 bases from J, the gap between germline ends came to 8 bases. This CDR3 is built from 14 residues. CDR1 MNHNS and CDR2 SASEGT come from the germline V gene. The CDR3 region is CASSEWQMNTEAFF. The CDR3, as DNA: TGTGCCAGCAGTGAGTGGCAGATGAACACTGAAGCTTTCTTT.

The chain uses TRBV5-1 and TRBJ2-7; 8 bases map to TRBD1. V lost 7 bases, J lost 0 bases, and 6 bases stayed unmatched. Germline V gene lookup returns CDR1 SGHRS and CDR2 YFSETQ. The CDR3 is 14 residues long. The CDR3 region is CASATTGGSYEQYF. In nucleotides, the CDR3 is TGCGCCAGCGCAACTACAGGGGGCTCCTACGAGCAGTACTTC.

Comments on this clone: Within the sample, other DNA sequences also encode this same CDR3. The chain joins TRBV3-1 (or the pseudogene TRBV3-2) to TRBJ1-5, with D unresolved. The CDR3 has 13 residues. Trimming left V 0 bases short and J 3 bases short, with 3 bases between. Per germline, CDR1 LGHDT and CDR2 YNNKEL (reference sequence). The CDR3 DNA follows: TGTGCCAGCAGCCAAGACCTCAATCAGCCCCAGCATTTT. Its protein is CASSQDLNQPQHF.

The chain couples TRBV6-2 or TRBV6-3 to TRBJ2-2; 12 positions match TRBD2. The CDR3 has 20 residues. Looked up from germline, CDR1 is MNHEY and CDR2 is SVGEGT. J was trimmed by 5 bases and V by 2 bases; bases with no gene match: 15. The CDR3 DNA follows: TGTGCCAGCAGTTACCCTAGACTAGCGGGGGTTCAACGGATTACCGGGGAGCTGTTTTTT. Encoded protein: CASSYPRLAGVQRITGELFF.